One T cell receptor (beta chain) is described in this entry. The time point is: pre-treatment baseline. TCRdb keeps only in-frame clones here, not all; method: immunoSEQ multiplex PCR. The sample holds about 22,000 clones, nearly 90% seen once. The CDR3 length is 15 residues. Trimming took off 1 base at V and 3 bases at J, with 12 bases between the two ends. Looked up from germline, CDR1 is SGHAT and CDR2 is FQNNGV. This sample is part of a study of blood T cell dynamics during melanoma immunotherapy. Study at large: Patients with metastatic melanoma got pembrolizumab or nivolumab-ipilimumab as first-line care.

The clonotype originates from a human donor with melanoma. The chain combines TRBV11-2 with TRBJ1-2; D is perhaps TRBD1 (5 bases). The sequences come from blood, collected from a patient treated with checkpoint blockade. Here the CDR3 DNA reads TGTGCCAGCAGCTTAGGGGTAGGGGATTACTATGGCTACACCTTC. It yields the protein CASSLGVGDYYGYTF.